These 12 T cell receptor beta chains share one sample of origin, sequenced in a study of radiation and T cells in renal cell carcinoma. Time point of the sample: blood 2 weeks post-SBRT. As for treatment: 15 Gy SBRT to primary tumor, nephrectomy 4 weeks later. Profiling relied on immunoSEQ multiplex PCR, and the TCRdb table lists in-frame clones only, not all of them. In the table there are about 130,000 clones, about 81% of which are singletons. The starting material was blood, obtained from a patient whose treatment included radiotherapy and nephrectomy. These receptors all come from a woman aged 60-75 years with renal cell carcinoma.

This clone appeared a single time. The gene calls are TRBV13 and TRBJ2-1; a possible D gene is TRBD2 (6 bases). Germline loops: CDR1 PRHDT, CDR2 FYEKMQ (reference sequence). The V gene lost 7 bases and the J gene lost 6 bases, with 16 bases spanning the gap. The CDR3 is 14 amino acids. CDR3 nucleotide sequence: TGTGCCAGCACCCGGCGGGGACTTGGCAATGAGCAGTTCTTC. Encoded protein: CASTRRGLGNEQFF. The entire variable domain, with the rest obtained from reference TRBV13 and TRBJ2-1, is as follows: AAGVIQSPRHLIKEKRETATLKCYPIPRHDTVYWYQQGPGQDPQFLISFYEKMQSDKGSIPDRFSAQQFSDYHSELNMSSLELGDSALYFCASTRRGLGNEQFFGPGTRLTVL.

The J gene is TRBJ2-1, the V gene TRBV5-1; D uncertain. V gave up 2 bases and J gave up 6 bases, with 18 bases separating them. CDR3 length equals 16 residues. Germline values: CDR1 SGHRS, CDR2 YFSETQ. For the CDR3, the DNA is TGCGCCAGCAGCTTCATTACCGATCCAATATTCAATGAGCAGTTCTTC. It codes for CASSFITDPIFNEQFF. Filled out from reference TRBV5-1 and TRBJ2-1, the complete variable domain reads KAGVTQTPRYLIKTRGQQVTLSCSPISGHRSVSWYQQTPGQGLQFLFEYFSETQRNKGNFPGRFSGRQFSNSRSEMNVSTLELGDSALYLCASSFITDPIFNEQFFGPGTRLTVL.

V and J are TRBV5-1 and TRBJ2-7; the D gene is possibly TRBD2 (5 bases). CDR1 SGHRS and CDR2 YFSETQ come from the germline V gene. Trimming shortened V by 4 bases and J by 5 bases, and 19 bases separated the two germline ends. The CDR3 covers 15 residues. CDR3 bases: TGCGCCAGCAGCCGCATCGGACTCGAGTCCCACGAGCAGTACTTC. Translated: CASSRIGLESHEQYF.

The table lists this clone with a few counts. The genes are TRBV7-9 and TRBJ1-2; D may be TRBD1 (5 bases). Germline V CDR1 and CDR2: SEHNR, FQNEAQ (reference sequence). Trimming cost V 1 base and J 6 bases, with 6 bases left between them. The CDR3 spans 12 residues. CDR3 amino acids: CASSLGGDGYTF. The CDR3 DNA is TGTGCCAGCAGCTTAGGGGGGGATGGCTACACCTTC.

In its sample, this clone was seen once. The chain carries TRBV29-1 and TRBJ1-2; D is possibly TRBD1 (6 bases). Germline loops: CDR1 SQVTM, CDR2 ANQGSEA. V was cut by 3 bases and J by 2 bases, with 19 bases left in between. This CDR3 has 16 residues. The CDR3 coding sequence is TGCAGCGTTGACCGAGCGACCAGGGGAGGGAACTATGGCTACACCTTC. Translating gives CSVDRATRGGNYGYTF. The full variable domain, rest sourced from reference TRBV29-1 and TRBJ1-2, is SAVISQKPSRDICQRGTSLTIQCQVDSQVTMMFWYRQQPGQSLTLIATANQGSEATYESGFVIDKFPISRPNLTFSTLTVSNMSPEDSSIYLCSVDRATRGGNYGYTFGSGTRLTVV.

This clone occurred a few times. This chain uses TRBV10-3 with TRBJ2-5; TRBD1 matches at 7 bases. The CDR3 has 18 residues. CDR1 is ENHRY and CDR2 is SYGVKD in the germline V gene. Unmatched junction bases numbered 15, after V lost 0 bases and J lost 5 bases. DNA for the CDR3: TGTGCCATCAGTGAGTCGAAGACAGGGCAAGCAAAGGAGGAGACCCAGTACTTC. This sequence encodes CAISESKTGQAKEETQYF.

DNA for the CDR3: TGCGCCAGCAGTGGGGGGAGTGGTAGACACTACGAGCAGTACTTC. Translated: CASSGGSGRHYEQYF. The chain is built from TRBV5-1 and TRBJ2-7, with D tentatively TRBD2 (6 bases). CDR3 length: 15 residues. V was trimmed by 5 bases and J by 3 bases, leaving 18 bases between them. Germline CDR1 is SGHRS and CDR2 is YFSETQ. Variable domain in full (rest from reference TRBV5-1 and TRBJ2-7): KAGVTQTPRYLIKTRGQQVTLSCSPISGHRSVSWYQQTPGQGLQFLFEYFSETQRNKGNFPGRFSGRQFSNSRSEMNVSTLELGDSALYLCASSGGSGRHYEQYFGPGTRLTVT.

The chain employs TRBV7-2 and TRBJ1-1; 11 bases line up with TRBD1. In germline, CDR1 is SGHTA, CDR2 FQGNSA. CDR3 length equals 19 residues. V shed 2 bases, J shed 7 bases, and the junction held 18 bases outside the gene matches. CDR3 coding DNA: TGTGCCAGCAGCTTACTTGCCCTCTACTTGGGACAGGGGGAGGGTGAAGCTTTCTTT. Amino acids: CASSLLALYLGQGEGEAFF.

The chain employs TRBV2 and TRBJ2-7; D not resolved. Trimming removed 8 bases from V and 12 bases from J, with 14 bases in between. The V gene's germline CDR1 is SNHLY and CDR2 FYNNEI. CDR3 size: 10 residues. The CDR3 DNA reads as TGTGCCAGCGTCCAGGTCGTGGCGTACTTC. Amino acid sequence: CASVQVVAYF. Full variable domain (remainder filled in from reference TRBV2 and TRBJ2-7): EPEVTQTPSHQVTQMGQEVILRCVPISNHLYFYWYRQILGQKVEFLVSFYNNEISEKSEIFDDQFSVERPDGSNFTLKIRSTKLEDSAMYFCASVQVVAYFGPGTRLTVT.

This chain connects TRBV6-4 to TRBJ1-1; D call uncertain. This CDR3 has 13 amino acids. Germline values: CDR1 MRHNA, CDR2 SNTAGT. V lost 4 bases, J lost 1 base, and 7 bases lay in between. In DNA, the CDR3 is TGTGCCAGCAGTGTCTGGGGGAACACTGAAGCTTTCTTT. The encoded protein is CASSVWGNTEAFF.

This clone was picked up a small number of times. V gene TRBV5-5 combines with J gene TRBJ1-2, with 8 bases fitting TRBD1. The germline V gene has CDR1 SGHKS and CDR2 YYEKEE (reference sequence). The CDR3 spans 14 residues. V shed 2 bases, J shed 8 bases, and the junction held 8 bases outside the gene matches. Here the CDR3 DNA reads TGTGCCAGCAGCTTTCTGGCCAGGGGGCACGGCTACACCTTC. Translated: CASSFLARGHGYTF.

The V call is TRBV9, the J call TRBJ2-1; TRBD1 is a possible D gene (6 bases). With 4 bases removed from V and 12 bases from J, the gap between germline ends came to 17 bases. Germline V gene sequence: CDR1 SGDLS, CDR2 YYNGEE. This CDR3 spans 13 amino acids. The CDR3 here is CASSPGTGPGQFF. CDR3 nucleotide sequence: TGTGCCAGCAGCCCCGGAACAGGGCCGGGGCAGTTCTTC.